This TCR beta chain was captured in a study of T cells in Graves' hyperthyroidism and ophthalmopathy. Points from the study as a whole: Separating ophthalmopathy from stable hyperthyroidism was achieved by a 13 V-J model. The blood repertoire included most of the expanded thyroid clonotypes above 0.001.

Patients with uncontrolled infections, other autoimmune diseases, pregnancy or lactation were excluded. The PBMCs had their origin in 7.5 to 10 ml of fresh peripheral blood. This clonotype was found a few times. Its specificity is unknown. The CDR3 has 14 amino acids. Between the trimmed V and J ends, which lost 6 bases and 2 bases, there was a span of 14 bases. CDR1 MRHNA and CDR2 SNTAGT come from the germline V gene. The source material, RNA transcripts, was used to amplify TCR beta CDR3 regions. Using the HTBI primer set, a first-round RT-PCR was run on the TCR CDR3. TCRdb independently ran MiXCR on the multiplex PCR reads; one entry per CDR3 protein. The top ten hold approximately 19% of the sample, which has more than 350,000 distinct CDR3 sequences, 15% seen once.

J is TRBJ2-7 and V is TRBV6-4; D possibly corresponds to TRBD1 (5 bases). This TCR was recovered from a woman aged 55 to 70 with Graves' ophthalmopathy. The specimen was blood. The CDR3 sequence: CASRVGAPPYEQYF. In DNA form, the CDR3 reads TGTGCCAGCAGAGTAGGGGCTCCCCCCTACGAGCAGTACTTC.